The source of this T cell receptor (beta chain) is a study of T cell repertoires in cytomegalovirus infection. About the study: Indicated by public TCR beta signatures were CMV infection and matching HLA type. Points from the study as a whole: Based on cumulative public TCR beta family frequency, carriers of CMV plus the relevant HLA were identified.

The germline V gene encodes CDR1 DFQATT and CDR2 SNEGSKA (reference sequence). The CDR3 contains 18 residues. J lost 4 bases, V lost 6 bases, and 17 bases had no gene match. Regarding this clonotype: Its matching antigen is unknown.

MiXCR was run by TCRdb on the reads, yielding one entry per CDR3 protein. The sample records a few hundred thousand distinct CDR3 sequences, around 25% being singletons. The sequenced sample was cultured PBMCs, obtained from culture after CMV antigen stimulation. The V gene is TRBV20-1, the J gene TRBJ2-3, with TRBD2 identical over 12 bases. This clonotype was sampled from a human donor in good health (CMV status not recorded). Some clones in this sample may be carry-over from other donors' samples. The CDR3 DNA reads TGCAGTGCGAGAAGACTAGCGGGAGTTCGTGGCCGGTCAGATACGCAGTATTTT. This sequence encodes CSARRLAGVRGRSDTQYF.